The T cell receptor beta chain under discussion was sequenced for a study of blood T cell repertoires in COVID-19. Study background: Specimens from acute and convalescent COVID-19 originated in the United States, Italy and Spain. Sources were T cells, B-cell-depleted T cells, or PBMCs; the material itself was cDNA or gDNA.

Seattle cases were enrolled at active infection and followed longitudinally. The CDR3 is 14 amino acids. The V gene end was trimmed by 1 base and the J gene end by 3 bases; junction bases not matched to a gene: 0. In germline, CDR1 is MNHEY, CDR2 SVGEGT. In the original processing: How many nucleated cells were present was estimated from reference gene primer amplification. Sequencing was performed with immunoSEQ multiplex PCR; in TCRdb, only in-frame clones are kept and a portion is missing. The V and J calls and the clone size are those of that table, but D and trimming were determined from the DNA. Of some 220,000 clones in the sample, 83% are singletons; the top ten hold roughly 1.3%.

Sequenced input: peripheral blood. The gene calls are TRBV6-2 or TRBV6-3 and TRBJ2-7; 10 bases match TRBD1. The TCR sequence derives from a woman aged 25 to 39 with COVID-19, enrolled during active disease. CDR3 DNA: TGTGCCAGCAGTTACTGGGACAGGGGCTACGAGCAGTACTTC. Amino acids: CASSYWDRGYEQYF.